The 32 T cell receptor beta chains given below trace back to one sample, sequenced in a study of chemoradiotherapy in HPV16-positive cancers. Assay: immunoSEQ multiplex PCR; the TCRdb copy retains only in-frame clones and omits some. The sample lists 35,000 to 45,000 clones, approximately 73% occurring once. Specimen: blood, collected from a patient who underwent chemoradiotherapy. The origin of the receptors is a human donor with HPV-associated anogenital cancer.

CDR3 nucleotides: TGTGCCAGCAGCCATCGGGACCAGACCGAGCAGTACTTC. Its translation is CASSHRDQTEQYF. V usage is TRBV11-3 and J usage is TRBJ2-7, with D perhaps being TRBD1 or TRBD2 (5 bases each). Trimming left V 5 bases short and J 6 bases short, with 14 bases between. CDR3 length: 13 residues. The germline CDR1 and CDR2 sequences are SGHNT and YENEEA.

This clone was seen a few times. The chain combines TRBV7-3 with TRBJ1-2; weak D call: TRBD1 (5 bases). This CDR3 spans 14 amino acids. Trimming removed 2 bases from V and 2 bases from J, with 9 bases in between. The V gene's germline CDR1 is SGHTA and CDR2 FQGTGA. The CDR3 bases are TGTGCCAGCAGCTTATACGGGGGGAACTATGGCTACACCTTC. As protein: CASSLYGGNYGYTF.

This chain joins TRBV14 and TRBJ2-5; D is unresolved. There are 15 residues in the CDR3. Trimming left V 3 bases short and J 5 bases short, with 16 bases between. From germline, CDR1 is SGHDN and CDR2 FVKESK. The CDR3 loop reads CASSQAVGFWETQYF. CDR3 DNA: TGTGCCAGCAGCCAGGCGGTTGGGTTTTGGGAGACCCAGTACTTC.

This chain connects TRBV5-6 to TRBJ1-2, with 7 bases aligning to TRBD1. The J segment lost 4 bases and the V segment lost 1 base, leaving 7 bases of the junction unmatched. CDR3 length: 15 amino acids. Looked up from germline, CDR1 is SGHDT and CDR2 is YYEEEE. CDR3 loop: CASSLFQGGGYGYTF. CDR3 nucleotides: TGTGCCAGCAGCTTGTTCCAGGGGGGTGGCTATGGCTACACCTTC.

The rearrangement joins TRBV5-6 to TRBJ2-5, with 9 bases lining up with TRBD1. Germline assignment: CDR1 SGHDT and CDR2 YYEEEE. The CDR3 contains 14 residues. The ends lost 0 bases at V and 4 bases at J; junction bases unmatched: 1. The CDR3 loop is CASSLGQGGETQYF. The CDR3 DNA reads TGTGCCAGCAGCTTGGGACAGGGGGGAGAGACCCAGTACTTC. Looking up the rest from reference TRBV5-6 and TRBJ2-5 gives the full variable domain: DAGVTQSPTHLIKTRGQQVTLRCSPKSGHDTVSWYQQALGQGPQFIFQYYEEEERQRGNFPDRFSGHQFPNYSSELNVNALLLGDSALYLCASSLGQGGETQYFGPGTRLLVL.

This clone was counted a single time. The chain combines TRBV4-3 with TRBJ1-4; possibly TRBD1 for D (6 bases). The CDR3 loop spans 15 amino acids. V was clipped by 3 bases and J by 5 bases, with 13 bases between them. The germline CDR1 and CDR2 sequences are LGHNA and YSLEER. CDR3 bases: TGCGCCAGCAGCCAGAAAGGGGGAAGAAATGAAAAACTGTTTTTT. This encodes CASSQKGGRNEKLFF.

This clone was detected only once. J is TRBJ2-3 and V is TRBV7-3; D unresolved. CDR1 is SGHTA and CDR2 is FQGTGA in the germline V gene. The CDR3 extends over 13 amino acids. Deletions cut 3 bases from V and 5 bases from J, with 9 bases between. The CDR3, as DNA: TGTGCCAGCAGCTTCTCAGGCTTAGATACGCAGTATTTT. Residues: CASSFSGLDTQYF.

The genes are TRBV5-6 and TRBJ1-5, with D perhaps TRBD1 (5 bases). Germline V lookup: CDR1 SGHDT, CDR2 YYEEEE. This CDR3 is built from 14 residues. Trimming took off 2 bases at V and 6 bases at J, with 12 bases between the two ends. DNA for the CDR3: TGTGCCAGCAGCTTCGGGACTGCTGGTCAGCCCCAGCATTTT. It encodes CASSFGTAGQPQHF.

The chain's CDR3 is CASGEGKLFF. The CDR3 bases are TGTGCCAGCGGGGAAGGAAAACTGTTTTTT. The V call is TRBV2, the J call TRBJ1-4; D gene unclear. V gave up 8 bases and J gave up 10 bases, with 8 bases separating them. This CDR3 is built from 10 residues. Germline V lookup: CDR1 SNHLY, CDR2 FYNNEI.

This clone was detected a few times. The chain joins TRBV5-6 to TRBJ1-2; TRBD1 matches 9 bases. The V segment lost 7 bases and the J segment 8 bases; nucleotides outside the gene matches: 9. The CDR3 has 13 amino acids. Germline V gives CDR1 SGHDT, CDR2 YYEEEE. CDR3 nucleotides: TGTGCCAGCCGGCGGGGCACAGGGGGCGGCTACACCTTC. Translation gives CASRRGTGGGYTF.

V is TRBV2 and J is TRBJ2-5; D is ambiguous. The germline V and J ends were trimmed by 8 bases and 5 bases, with 12 bases remaining between them. This CDR3 region has 12 residues. Germline CDR1 reads SNHLY; CDR2 reads FYNNEI. CDR3 sequence (DNA): TGTGCCAGCTCGTCTTGGATGGAGACCCAGTACTTC. Its protein is CASSSWMETQYF.

V gene TRBV7-3 combines with J gene TRBJ2-2; the D is unclear. Germline V gives CDR1 SGHTA, CDR2 FQGTGA. This CDR3 region has 11 residues. V gave up 4 bases and J gave up 7 bases, with 4 bases separating them. The CDR3 coding sequence is TGTGCCAGCAGCTCCAACGGGGAGCTGTTTTTT. Translated: CASSSNGELFF.

The V and J genes are TRBV11-2 and TRBJ2-5; D could derive from TRBD1 or TRBD2 (5 bases each). V was cut by 4 bases and J by 1 base, with 10 bases left in between. The germline gives CDR1 SGHAT, CDR2 FQNNGV. The CDR3 is 14 residues long. The CDR3 loop reads CASSYGTAQETQYF. The CDR3, as DNA: TGTGCCAGCAGCTATGGGACGGCCCAAGAGACCCAGTACTTC.

V and J are TRBV6-4 and TRBJ1-2; 9 bases line up with TRBD1. V shed 7 bases, J shed 0 bases, and the junction held 6 bases outside the gene matches. Germline CDR1 and CDR2: MRHNA and SNTAGT. CDR3 length equals 15 residues. Here the CDR3 DNA reads TGTGCCAGCAAACCGGGACAGGGAGCTAACTATGGCTACACCTTC. The encoded protein is CASKPGQGANYGYTF.

Here the CDR3 DNA reads TGTGCCAGCAGTTTATCGGCAGGCCACATCTTTTACGAGCAGTACTTC. This codes for CASSLSAGHIFYEQYF. The gene calls are TRBV27 and TRBJ2-7; no definite D call. V dropped 0 bases and J dropped 4 bases, with 16 bases sitting between them. The CDR3 runs 16 residues. The germline V gene encodes CDR1 MNHEY and CDR2 SMNVEV (reference sequence).

The chain couples TRBV5-4 to TRBJ1-1; tentative D call: TRBD1 (5 bases). This CDR3 is 14 amino acids long. V lost 0 bases and J lost 5, with 11 bases in between. The germline CDR1 and CDR2 sequences are SGHNT and YYREEE (reference sequence). The CDR3: CASSLAGGGTEAFF. The CDR3 coding sequence is TGTGCCAGCAGCTTGGCCGGTGGGGGAACTGAAGCTTTCTTT.

J is TRBJ2-7 and V is TRBV9; D not resolved. The V end was cut by 0 bases, the J end by 9 bases, with 13 bases between. CDR3 size: 13 residues. CDR1 and CDR2 (germline): SGDLS, YYNGEE. CDR3 sequence (DNA): TGTGCCAGCAGCGTAGATCCCGAATATATGCAGTACTTC. Amino acid sequence: CASSVDPEYMQYF.

This chain connects TRBV29-1 to TRBJ2-2; D not certain. The CDR3 consists of 12 residues. The germline CDR1 and CDR2 sequences are SQVTM and ANQGSEA. The V gene lost 6 bases and the J gene lost 4 bases, with 9 bases spanning the gap. The CDR3 nucleotides read TGCAGCGTGTCCACGGGCACCGGGGAGCTGTTTTTT. Protein product: CSVSTGTGELFF.

The chain joins TRBV5-1 to TRBJ2-3; D gene unclear. The V end lost 7 bases, the J end lost 3 bases, and 12 bases lay between the germline ends. The length of the CDR3 is 13 residues. Germline CDR1 is SGHRS and CDR2 is YFSETQ. CDR3 region: CASQQRRTDTQYF. The CDR3 DNA sequence: TGCGCCAGCCAACAAAGAAGGACAGATACGCAGTATTTT.

The chain recombines TRBV4-1 with TRBJ1-3, with 7 bases fitting TRBD1. The CDR3 has 18 amino acids. Looked up from germline, CDR1 is MGHRA and CDR2 is YSYEKL. V gave up 4 bases and J gave up 0 bases; unmatched junction bases: 12. The CDR3 here is CASSPGGGQFFSGNTIYF. In DNA, the CDR3 is TGCGCCAGCAGCCCAGGGGGAGGTCAGTTCTTCTCTGGAAACACCATATATTTT.

The chain couples TRBV5-6 to TRBJ2-5, with D hard to call. This CDR3 spans 13 amino acids. Trimming pared 1 base from V and 3 bases from J, leaving 7 bases between. Germline CDR1 SGHDT, CDR2 YYEEEE. The CDR3 DNA sequence: TGTGCCAGCAGCTTGTTTCAGGAAGAGACCCAGTACTTC. This translates into CASSLFQEETQYF.

This chain connects TRBV30 to TRBJ2-4, with a tentative D call TRBD2 (6 bases). Germline CDR1 GTSNPN, CDR2 SVGIG (reference sequence). The V end lost 4 bases, the J end lost 4 bases, and 14 bases lay between the germline ends. This CDR3 comprises 14 residues. The CDR3 region is CAWNSGRGKNIQYF. As DNA, the CDR3 is TGTGCCTGGAATTCGGGGCGGGGAAAAAACATTCAGTACTTC.

In this sample, this clone turned up a few times. V usage is TRBV6-1 and J usage is TRBJ1-1; 7 bases map to TRBD1. Germline-derived CDR1 and CDR2 are MNHNS and SASEGT. V lost 3 bases and J lost 4; bases outside the gene matches: 2. The CDR3 sequence is 13 residues long. The CDR3 region has the DNA TGTGCCAGCAGTGAGTACAGGGGCACTGAAGCTTTCTTT. This sequence encodes CASSEYRGTEAFF.

The CDR3 region has the DNA TGTGCCAGCAGCTTAGGCGCTATCCAAGAGACCCAGTACTTC. Its protein product is CASSLGAIQETQYF. The chain couples TRBV7-9 to TRBJ2-5; no definite D call. V lost 1 base to trimming and J lost 1 base, with 7 bases between them. Looked up from germline, CDR1 is SEHNR and CDR2 is FQNEAQ (reference sequence). This CDR3 comprises 14 residues.

In its sample, this clone was seen a few times. The rearrangement uses TRBV27 and TRBJ1-1; no reliable D call. Germline V gene lookup returns CDR1 MNHEY and CDR2 SMNVEV (reference sequence). CDR3 length: 14 amino acids. V lost 2 bases to trimming and J lost 4 bases, with 11 bases between them. CDR3 coding DNA: TGTGCCAGCAGTTTACGACGGTGGAGCACTGAAGCTTTCTTT. This translates into CASSLRRWSTEAFF.

The chain couples TRBV2 to TRBJ1-4; TRBD1 aligns across 7 bases. The CDR3 runs to 15 residues. Germline CDR1 SNHLY, CDR2 FYNNEI. J gave up 7 bases and V 4 bases, and 9 bases lay outside the gene matches. In DNA, the CDR3 is TGTGCCAGCAGTGTTGATGGCAGGGGGGTTGAAAAACTGTTTTTT. Translated: CASSVDGRGVEKLFF. Combining the CDR3 with reference TRBV2 and TRBJ1-4 gives the whole variable domain EPEVTQTPSHQVTQMGQEVILRCVPISNHLYFYWYRQILGQKVEFLVSFYNNEISEKSEIFDDQFSVERPDGSNFTLKIRSTKLEDSAMYFCASSVDGRGVEKLFFGSGTQLSVL.

The J gene is TRBJ2-3, the V gene TRBV7-8, with 7 bases lining up with TRBD1. CDR3 size: 17 residues. Trimming removed 3 bases from V and 6 bases from J; junction bases left unmatched: 15. Germline V gives CDR1 SGHVS, CDR2 FQNEAQ. In DNA, the CDR3 is TGTGCCAGCAGCTTCACGGACAGGTTGATTTACGCGGATACGCAGTATTTT. Its translation: CASSFTDRLIYADTQYF.

The chain couples TRBV4-3 to TRBJ2-7; D may be TRBD1 (6 bases). The V and J ends lost 0 bases and 7 bases respectively, with 13 bases between them. Per the germline V gene, CDR1 is LGHNA and CDR2 is YSLEER. The CDR3 covers 14 residues. CDR3 coding DNA: TGCGCCAGCAGCCAAGATCCGGGACAAAAGGAGCAGTACTTC. This translates into CASSQDPGQKEQYF.

This rearrangement joins TRBV10-1 to TRBJ2-3; D remains ambiguous. From germline, CDR1 is WNHNN and CDR2 SYGVQD (reference sequence). Deletions cut 3 bases from V and 0 bases from J, with 4 bases between. The CDR3 covers 13 residues. The CDR3 nucleotides are TGCGCCAGCAGTGACCCTAGCACAGATACGCAGTATTTT. It is translated as CASSDPSTDTQYF.

The chain combines TRBV4-3 with TRBJ2-7, with 8 nucleotides matching TRBD1. J was trimmed by 4 bases and V by 3 bases; bases with no gene match: 5. The CDR3 is 14 amino acids. Germline CDR1 reads LGHNA; CDR2 reads YSLEER. As DNA, the CDR3 is TGCGCCAGCAGCCACCGGACAGGGAGTTACGAGCAGTACTTC. Protein product: CASSHRTGSYEQYF.

The J gene is TRBJ1-2, the V gene TRBV7-9, with 7 bases matching TRBD1. Per the germline V gene, CDR1 is SEHNR and CDR2 is FQNEAQ (reference sequence). V lost 3 bases and J lost 2; bases outside the gene matches: 6. This CDR3 region has 15 residues. DNA of the CDR3: TGTGCCAGCAGCTTTGGGATCAGGGGGAACTATGGCTACACCTTC. Its protein product is CASSFGIRGNYGYTF.

This clone showed up just a few times. The chain couples TRBV5-1 to TRBJ2-7, with TRBD1 identical over 7 bases. With V trimmed by 0 bases and J by 4 bases, 7 bases remained unmatched. Germline CDR1 reads SGHRS; CDR2 reads YFSETQ. This CDR3 is 15 amino acids long. CDR3: CASSLAEQGLYEQYF. CDR3 coding DNA: TGCGCCAGCAGCTTGGCCGAACAGGGGTTGTACGAGCAGTACTTC.